The 12 T cell receptor beta chains below come from one sample, sequenced in a study of T cell responses to AZD1222 COVID-19 vaccine. Here immunoSEQ multiplex PCR was the method, and the copy in TCRdb shows in-frame clones only, minus some. The sample has some 150,000 clones, 85% to 95% seen once. The sequenced sample was peripheral blood, obtained on day 0 of MenACWY control vaccination. Source of these receptors: an adult in good health.

The rearrangement joins TRBV10-3 to TRBJ1-1, with 8 bases that match TRBD1. CDR1 is ENHRY, CDR2 SYGVKD, per germline. The CDR3 extends over 14 amino acids. J lost 4 bases, V lost 4 bases, and 5 bases had no gene match. The CDR3 region is CAISGLQGGTEAFF. CDR3 DNA: TGTGCCATCAGTGGTTTACAGGGGGGCACTGAAGCTTTCTTT.

V usage is TRBV2 and J usage is TRBJ1-1, with 7 bases lining up with TRBD1. The CDR3 length is 14 residues. The J segment lost 2 bases and the V segment lost 7 bases, leaving 7 bases of the junction unmatched. CDR1 is SNHLY and CDR2 is FYNNEI in the germline V gene. The CDR3 here is CASNQKGANTEAFF. Here the CDR3 DNA reads TGTGCCAGCAACCAGAAGGGGGCAAACACTGAAGCTTTCTTT.

This sequence joins TRBV6-5 and TRBJ2-3; D may be TRBD2 (6 bases). V was shortened by 6 bases and J by 1 base, with 11 bases between the two germline ends. The CDR3 contains 14 residues. CDR1 and CDR2 (germline): MNHEY, SVGAGI. In DNA, the CDR3 is TGTGCCAGCAGCTTACCGGGAGGCACAGATACGCAGTATTTT. Its translation is CASSLPGGTDTQYF.

V and J are TRBV7-9 and TRBJ1-1; D unclear. Germline CDR1 SEHNR, CDR2 FQNEAQ (reference sequence). Trimming took off 5 bases at V and 3 bases at J, with 19 bases between the two ends. CDR3 length equals 16 residues. The CDR3 region has the DNA TGTGCCAGCAGCCCCCCGGGCCCCATTCGGGACACTGAAGCTTTCTTT. Its protein product is CASSPPGPIRDTEAFF.

The table lists this clone with a few counts. This chain connects TRBV4-3 to TRBJ1-4; D is possibly TRBD1 (6 bases). V was clipped by 4 bases and J by 7 bases, with 16 bases between them. The germline V gene has CDR1 LGHNA and CDR2 YSLEER. The CDR3 length is 15 residues. The CDR3, as DNA: TGCGCCAGCAGCCCAGCAGGGGAAGAGGGTGAAAAACTGTTTTTT. It yields the protein CASSPAGEEGEKLFF.

This clone is medium-sized by share. This chain joins TRBV3-1 (or the pseudogene TRBV3-2) and TRBJ2-1; D perhaps matches TRBD2 (5 bases). The CDR3 runs to 16 residues. Trimming removed 2 bases from V and 7 bases from J, with 18 bases in between. Germline CDR1 and CDR2: LGHDT and YNNKEL (reference sequence). Written as DNA, the CDR3 is TGTGCCAGCAGCCAAAATACTCTTACCTCGGGGAATGAGCAGTTCTTC. This encodes CASSQNTLTSGNEQFF.

The rearrangement links TRBV28 to TRBJ1-1; D might be TRBD1 (5 bases). The CDR3 extends over 14 amino acids. Germline V CDR1 and CDR2: MDHEN, SYDVKM. The V gene lost 2 bases and the J gene lost 5 bases, with 12 bases spanning the gap. DNA of the CDR3: TGTGCCAGCAGTTTAGGCAGGCGGGGGACTGAAGCTTTCTTT. Its translation: CASSLGRRGTEAFF.

The V and J genes are TRBV29-1 and TRBJ2-1; 14 bases are shared with TRBD2. Germline V gives CDR1 SQVTM, CDR2 ANQGSEA. V lost 7 bases and J lost 5; bases outside the gene matches: 13. The CDR3 extends over 17 amino acids. Here the CDR3 reads CSAMGTSGSRPDNEQFF. The CDR3, as DNA: TGCAGCGCTATGGGGACTAGCGGGAGTAGACCAGACAATGAGCAGTTCTTC.

J is TRBJ1-5 and V is TRBV15; weak D call: TRBD1 (5 bases). V gave up 1 base and J gave up 0 bases, with 10 bases separating them. Germline loops: CDR1 LNHNV, CDR2 YYDKDF (reference sequence). CDR3 length equals 16 residues. CDR3 nucleotides: TGTGCCACCAGCAGAGTGAGGGGAGGTAGCAATCAGCCCCAGCATTTT. Its protein is CATSRVRGGSNQPQHF.

The J gene is TRBJ2-7, the V gene TRBV4-1; D is uncertain. Trimming took 5 bases from V and 0 from J, leaving 14 bases between them. The germline CDR1 and CDR2 sequences are MGHRA and YSYEKL. The CDR3 is made up of 15 amino acids. The CDR3 loop reads CASSFSAKSSYEQYF. The CDR3 DNA reads as TGCGCCAGCAGCTTCAGCGCGAAGAGCTCCTACGAGCAGTACTTC.

V is TRBV18 and J is TRBJ1-3, with 9 nucleotides matching TRBD1. J gave up 1 base and V 3 bases, and 7 bases lay outside the gene matches. Germline V CDR1 and CDR2: KGHSH, LQKENI. This CDR3 is built from 17 residues. The CDR3 DNA follows: TGTGCCAGCTCACCCTCCGGGACAGGGTTTTCTGGAAACACCATATATTTT. Translating gives CASSPSGTGFSGNTIYF.

The chain combines TRBV2 with TRBJ1-2; D gene unclear. Germline V gives CDR1 SNHLY, CDR2 FYNNEI. The V end lost 7 bases, the J end lost 5 bases, and 14 bases lay between the germline ends. This CDR3 spans 13 amino acids. The CDR3 loop is CASISVPGYGYTF. The CDR3 DNA is TGTGCCAGCATCTCGGTACCGGGGTATGGCTACACCTTC.